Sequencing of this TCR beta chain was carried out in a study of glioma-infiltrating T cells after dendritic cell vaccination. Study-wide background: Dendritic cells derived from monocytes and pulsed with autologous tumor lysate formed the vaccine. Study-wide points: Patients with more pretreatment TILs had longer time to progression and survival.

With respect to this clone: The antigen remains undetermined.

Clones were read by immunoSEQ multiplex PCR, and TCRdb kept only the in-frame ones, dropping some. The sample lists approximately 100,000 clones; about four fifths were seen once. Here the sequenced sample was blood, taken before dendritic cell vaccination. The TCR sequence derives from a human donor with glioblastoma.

The CDR3 loop reads CAWSVDRVRKDTQYF. CDR3 in DNA: TGTGCCTGGAGTGTCGACAGGGTGAGAAAGGATACGCAGTATTTT. This sequence joins TRBV30 and TRBJ2-3; 7 positions agree with TRBD1. The CDR3 consists of 15 residues. Per the germline V gene, CDR1 is GTSNPN and CDR2 is SVGIG (reference sequence). J lost 6 bases, V lost 0 bases, and 9 bases had no gene match.